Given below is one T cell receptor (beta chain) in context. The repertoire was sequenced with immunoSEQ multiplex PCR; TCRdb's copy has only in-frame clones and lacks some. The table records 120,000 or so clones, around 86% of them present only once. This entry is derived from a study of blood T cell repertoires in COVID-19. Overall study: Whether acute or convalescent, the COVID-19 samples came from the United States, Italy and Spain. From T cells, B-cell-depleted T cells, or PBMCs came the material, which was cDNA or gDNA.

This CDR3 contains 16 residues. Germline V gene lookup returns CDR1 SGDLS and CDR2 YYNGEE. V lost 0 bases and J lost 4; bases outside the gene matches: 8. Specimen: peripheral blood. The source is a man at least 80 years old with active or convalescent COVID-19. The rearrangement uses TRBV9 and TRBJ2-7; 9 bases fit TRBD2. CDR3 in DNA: TGTGCCAGCAGCGTAGCCGGCGGGAGGGAAGGGTACGAGCAGTACTTC. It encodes CASSVAGGREGYEQYF.